This TCR beta chain emerged from a study of T cells in Graves' hyperthyroidism and ophthalmopathy. Amplification of TCR beta CDR3 regions used RNA as the template. Primed by the HTBI set, a first-round RT-PCR was run on the TCR CDR3. TCRdb re-called the multiplex PCR reads through MiXCR, storing one row per CDR3 protein. The data hold about half a million distinct CDR3 sequences, with more than 20% observed a single time. Ten or more counts support this clonotype. The CDR3 is 13 residues long. Germline V CDR1 and CDR2: LNHDA, SQIVND (reference sequence). V was clipped by 6 bases and J by 5 bases, with 13 bases between them.

The rearrangement uses TRBV19 and TRBJ2-5; D is unresolved. This receptor was taken from a young man with Graves' hyperthyroidism. Sequencing was carried out using blood. CDR3 residues: CASSLWAQETQYF. As DNA, the CDR3 is TGTGCCAGTAGCCTCTGGGCTCAGGAGACCCAGTACTTC. Full variable domain (missing parts from reference TRBV19 and TRBJ2-5): DGGITQSPKYLFRKEGQNVTLSCEQNLNHDAMYWYRQDPGQGLRLIYYSQIVNDFQKGDIAEGYSVSREKKESFPLTVTSAQKNPTAFYLCASSLWAQETQYFGPGTRLLVL.